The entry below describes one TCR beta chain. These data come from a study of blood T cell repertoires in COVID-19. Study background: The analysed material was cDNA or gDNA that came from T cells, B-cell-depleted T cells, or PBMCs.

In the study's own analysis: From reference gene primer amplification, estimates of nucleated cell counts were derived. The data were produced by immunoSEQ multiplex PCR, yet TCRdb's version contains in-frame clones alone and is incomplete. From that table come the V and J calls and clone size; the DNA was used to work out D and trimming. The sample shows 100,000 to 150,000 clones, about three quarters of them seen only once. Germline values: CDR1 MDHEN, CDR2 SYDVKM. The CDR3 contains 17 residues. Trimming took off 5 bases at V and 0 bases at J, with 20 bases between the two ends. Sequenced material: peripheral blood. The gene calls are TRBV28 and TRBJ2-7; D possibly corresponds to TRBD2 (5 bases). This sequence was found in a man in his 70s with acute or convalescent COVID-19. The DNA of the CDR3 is TGTGCCAGCAGTGTGGCCCGGACGGGATTTAGCTCCTACGAGCAGTACTTC. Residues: CASSVARTGFSSYEQYF.